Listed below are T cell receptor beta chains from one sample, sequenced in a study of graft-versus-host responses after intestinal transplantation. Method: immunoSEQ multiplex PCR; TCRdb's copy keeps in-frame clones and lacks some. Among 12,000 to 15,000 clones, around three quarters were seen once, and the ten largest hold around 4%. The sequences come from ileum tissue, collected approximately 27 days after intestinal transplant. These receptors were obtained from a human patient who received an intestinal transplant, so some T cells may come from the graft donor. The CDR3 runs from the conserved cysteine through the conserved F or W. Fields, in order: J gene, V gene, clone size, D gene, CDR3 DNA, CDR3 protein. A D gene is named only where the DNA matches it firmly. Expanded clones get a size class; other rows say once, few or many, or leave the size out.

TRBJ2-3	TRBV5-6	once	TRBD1	TGTGCCAGCAGTTACAGGGGAGATACGCAGTATTTT	CASSYRGDTQYF
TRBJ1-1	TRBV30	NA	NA	TGTGCCGGAAGCATCGGGACTGAAGCTTTCTTT	CAGSIGTEAFF
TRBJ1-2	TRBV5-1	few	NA	TGCGCCAGCAGCCCCCAAATACAGGGAACCTATGGCTACACCTTC	CASSPQIQGTYGYTF
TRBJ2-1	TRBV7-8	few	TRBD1	TGTGCCAGCAGCCCCTACCGGGACAGACGTTACAATGAGCAGTTCTTC	CASSPYRDRRYNEQFF
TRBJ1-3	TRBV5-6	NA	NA	TGTGCCAGCAGCCGGGAGAACCTTGGAAACACCATATATTTT	CASSRENLGNTIYF
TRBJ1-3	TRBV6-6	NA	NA	TGTGCCAGCAGTCCCGCGGCCTCTGGAAACACCATATATTTT	CASSPAASGNTIYF
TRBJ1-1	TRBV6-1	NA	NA	TGTGCCAGCATACTGGTCGGGGTTTTAGAAGCTTTCTTT	CASILVGVLEAFF
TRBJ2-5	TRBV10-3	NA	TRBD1	TGTGCCATCAGTGAGTCACGAGACAGGGGGCAGGGAGAGACCCAGTACTTC	CAISESRDRGQGETQYF
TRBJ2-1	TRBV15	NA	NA	TGTGCCACCAGCAGGCTTAGTGAGCAGTTCTTC	CATSRLSEQFF
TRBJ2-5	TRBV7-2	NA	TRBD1	TGTGCCAGCAGCTTAGAGGGACAGCCCCAAGAGACCCAGTACTTC	CASSLEGQPQETQYF
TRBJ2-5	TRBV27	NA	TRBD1	TGTGCCAGCAGTAAGGACAGGGGGGCGGAGACCCAGTACTTC	CASSKDRGAETQYF
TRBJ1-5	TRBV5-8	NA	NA	TGTGCCAGCAGACAGCTGAATCAGCCCCAGCATTTT	CASRQLNQPQHF
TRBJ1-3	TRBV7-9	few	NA	TGTGCCAGCAGCTTAGCCTCCTCTGGAAACACCATATATTTT	CASSLASSGNTIYF
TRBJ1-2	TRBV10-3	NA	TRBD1	TGTGCCATCAGTGGCGGGACAGGGGGAGGGTATGGCTACACCTTC	CAISGGTGGGYGYTF
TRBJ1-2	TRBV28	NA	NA	TGTGCCAGCAGTTTACTATCTCCAGGCCGAAACTATGGCTACACCTTC	CASSLLSPGRNYGYTF
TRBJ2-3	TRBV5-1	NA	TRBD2	TGCGCCAGCAGCTTGGGGACTAGTGCTGGAAATACGCAGTATTTT	CASSLGTSAGNTQYF
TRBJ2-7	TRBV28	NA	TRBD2	TGTGCCAGCAGCCCTGCAGCGGGAGAATCCTCCTACGAGCAGTACTTC	CASSPAAGESSYEQYF
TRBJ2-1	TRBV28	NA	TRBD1	TGTGCCAGCAGAGGGACAGGGGGCCCCTACAATGAGCAGTTCTTC	CASRGTGGPYNEQFF
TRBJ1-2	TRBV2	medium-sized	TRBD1	TGTGCCAAAGGGACAGGGTTGTTACGGGGCTACACCTTC	CAKGTGLLRGYTF
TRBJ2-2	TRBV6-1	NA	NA	TGTGCCAGCAGTGACCAGGGTCTTTGGAGCGGGGAGCTGTTTTTT	CASSDQGLWSGELFF
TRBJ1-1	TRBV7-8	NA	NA	TGTGCCAGCAGCTTAGATGGTGGCAGGGCCTGGAACACTGAAGCTTTCTTT	CASSLDGGRAWNTEAFF
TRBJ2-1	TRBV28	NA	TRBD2	TGTGCCAGCAGTTCCTTACTAGCGGGGAATTACAATGAGCAGTTCTTC	CASSSLLAGNYNEQFF
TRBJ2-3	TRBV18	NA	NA	TGTGCCAGCTCACCAACTAGCTATACGCAGTATTTT	CASSPTSYTQYF
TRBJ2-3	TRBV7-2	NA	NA	TGTGCCAGCAGCTTGGACTATACGCAGTATTTT	CASSLDYTQYF
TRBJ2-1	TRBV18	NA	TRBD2	TGTGCCAGCTCACTCAGACTAGCGGGAGATATAAGAAATGAGCAGTTCTTC	CASSLRLAGDIRNEQFF
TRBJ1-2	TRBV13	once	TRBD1	TGTGCCAGCAGCTTAAAAGGGGGCGCCCAGGGCTACACCTTC	CASSLKGGAQGYTF
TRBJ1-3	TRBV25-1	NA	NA	TGTGCCAGCAGTACCCCTTATTCAGGGGCTGGAAACACCATATATTTT	CASSTPYSGAGNTIYF
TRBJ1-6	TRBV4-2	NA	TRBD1	TGTGCCAGCAGCCAAGATTCGTCAGGGGGCGTTTCACCCCTCCACTTT	CASSQDSSGGVSPLHF
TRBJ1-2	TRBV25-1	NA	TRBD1	TGTGCCAGCAGTGACAGGGGGCGCGGCTACACCTTC	CASSDRGRGYTF
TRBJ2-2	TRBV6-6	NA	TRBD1	TGTGCCAGCAGTGCTGCCGACAGGGCACGAACCGGGGAGCTGTTTTTT	CASSAADRARTGELFF
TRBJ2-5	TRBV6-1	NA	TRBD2	TGTGCCAGCAGTGAAGATGCGGGGGGGCCAGAGACCCAGTACTTC	CASSEDAGGPETQYF
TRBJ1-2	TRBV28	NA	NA	TGTGCCAGCAGTTTAGAAGGGGACTATGGCTACACCTTC	CASSLEGDYGYTF
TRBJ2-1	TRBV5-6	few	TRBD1	TGTGCCAGCAGCCGGACAGGGGATAATGGGTACAATGAGCAGTTCTTC	CASSRTGDNGYNEQFF
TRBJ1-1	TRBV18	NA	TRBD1	TGTGCCAGCTCATACGACAGGGGGAGTGGTACTGAAGCTTTCTTT	CASSYDRGSGTEAFF
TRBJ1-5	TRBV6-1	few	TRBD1	TGTGCCAGCAGTGAATACAGGGGTGTTGATTGGCCCCAGCATTTT	CASSEYRGVDWPQHF
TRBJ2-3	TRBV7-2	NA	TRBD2	TGTGCCAGCAGCTTAGGGGGACTAGCGGGCACAGATACGCAGTATTTT	CASSLGGLAGTDTQYF
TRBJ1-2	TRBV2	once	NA	TGTGCCAGCAGTGATGGGCCGAATGGCTACACCTTC	CASSDGPNGYTF
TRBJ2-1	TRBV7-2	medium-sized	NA	TGTGCCACGGAGCCCCCCGTATACAATGAGCAGTTCTTC	CATEPPVYNEQFF
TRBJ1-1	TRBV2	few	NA	TGTGCCAGCAGTTTAAGTTACTCCCTCACTGAAGCTTTCTTT	CASSLSYSLTEAFF
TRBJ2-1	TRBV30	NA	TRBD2	TGTGCCCTAGCGGCGAACTCCTACAATGAGCAGTTCTTC	CALAANSYNEQFF
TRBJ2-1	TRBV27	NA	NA	TGTGCCAGCAGTACTGCGAGGGTTAATGAGCAGTTCTTC	CASSTARVNEQFF
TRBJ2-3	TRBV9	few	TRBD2	TGTGCCAGCAGCGGAGCGGGGGGTCCCACAGATACGCAGTATTTT	CASSGAGGPTDTQYF
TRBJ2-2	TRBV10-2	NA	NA	TGCGCCAGCACGCGGGACAGCTACACCGGGGAGCTGTTTTTT	CASTRDSYTGELFF
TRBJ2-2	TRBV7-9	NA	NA	TGTGCCAGCAGCTGGAGAAACACCGGGGAGCTGTTTTTT	CASSWRNTGELFF
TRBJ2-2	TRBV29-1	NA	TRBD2	TGCAGCGCCCGGGGGGGGGCTCCCGGAAACACCGGGGAGCTGTTTTTT	CSARGGAPGNTGELFF
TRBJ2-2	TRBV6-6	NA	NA	TGTGCCAGCAGTTACGGGCCGAACACCGGGGAGCTGTTTTTT	CASSYGPNTGELFF
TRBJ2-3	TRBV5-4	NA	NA	TGTGCCAGCAGCTCCGTCGGACTCCACGAAGGCACAGATACGCAGTATTTT	CASSSVGLHEGTDTQYF
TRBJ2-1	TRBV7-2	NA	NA	TGTGCCAGCAGCTCCTCCCCCGGTGAGCAGTTCTTC	CASSSSPGEQFF
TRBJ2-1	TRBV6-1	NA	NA	TGTGCCAGCAGCGACCCTGAGACCGGTGGGCATGAGCAGTTCTTC	CASSDPETGGHEQFF
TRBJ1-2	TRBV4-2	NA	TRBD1	TGTGCCAGCAGCCAGGCCGGACAGGAAAGTGCCTATGGCTACACCTTC	CASSQAGQESAYGYTF
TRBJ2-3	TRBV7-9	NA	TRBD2	TGTGCCAGCAGCTTATCGGCGGGAGAAGATACGCAGTATTTT	CASSLSAGEDTQYF